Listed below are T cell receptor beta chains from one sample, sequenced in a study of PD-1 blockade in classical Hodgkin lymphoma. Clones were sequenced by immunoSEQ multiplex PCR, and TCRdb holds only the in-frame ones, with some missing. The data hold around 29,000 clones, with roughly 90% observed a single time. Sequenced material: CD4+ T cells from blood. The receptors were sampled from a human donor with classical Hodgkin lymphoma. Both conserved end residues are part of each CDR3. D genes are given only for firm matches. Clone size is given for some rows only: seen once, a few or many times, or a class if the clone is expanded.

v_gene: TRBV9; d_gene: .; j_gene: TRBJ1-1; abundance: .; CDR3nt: TGTGCCAGCAGCGTAGCGGGGCAGGCCAGTGAAGCTTTCTTT; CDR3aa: CASSVAGQASEAFF
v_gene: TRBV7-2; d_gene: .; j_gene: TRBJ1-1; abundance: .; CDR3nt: TGTGCCAGCAGCGCAGACAGCCTGAACACTGAAGCTTTCTTT; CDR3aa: CASSADSLNTEAFF
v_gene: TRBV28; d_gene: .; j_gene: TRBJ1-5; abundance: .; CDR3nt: TGTGCCAGCAGGTCAGGTTGGCGCAATCAGCCCCAGCATTTT; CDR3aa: CASRSGWRNQPQHF
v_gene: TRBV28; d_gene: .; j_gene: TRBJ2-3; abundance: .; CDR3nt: TGTGCCAGCAGCCCCGCTCTTGGGGGGACTAGCACAGATACGCAGTATTTT; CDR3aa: CASSPALGGTSTDTQYF
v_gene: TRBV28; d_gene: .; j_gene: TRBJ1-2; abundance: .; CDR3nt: TGTGCCAGCAGTCTCAGAGACTATGGCTACACCTTC; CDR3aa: CASSLRDYGYTF
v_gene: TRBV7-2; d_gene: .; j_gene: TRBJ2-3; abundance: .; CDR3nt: TGTGCCAGCAGCTTAGTCGGACAGACAGATACGCAGTATTTT; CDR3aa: CASSLVGQTDTQYF
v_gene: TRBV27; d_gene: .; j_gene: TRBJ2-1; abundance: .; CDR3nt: TGTGCCAGCAGTTTCTCTTGGGGTACTGAGCAGTTCTTC; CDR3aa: CASSFSWGTEQFF
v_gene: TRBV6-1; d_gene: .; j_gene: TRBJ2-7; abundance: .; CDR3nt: TGTGCCAGCAGTGGAGGATGGACGGGAAGCTCCTACGAGCAGTACTTC; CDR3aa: CASSGGWTGSSYEQYF
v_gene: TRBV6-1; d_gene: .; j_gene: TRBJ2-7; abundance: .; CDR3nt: TGTGCCAGCAGAACCAGGGGGGGGACCTACGAGCAGTACTTC; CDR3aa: CASRTRGGTYEQYF
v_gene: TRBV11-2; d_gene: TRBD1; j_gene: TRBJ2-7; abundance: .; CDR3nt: TGTGCCAGCAGCCCCCTCGGACAGGGACGGGCCGAGCAGTACTTC; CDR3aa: CASSPLGQGRAEQYF
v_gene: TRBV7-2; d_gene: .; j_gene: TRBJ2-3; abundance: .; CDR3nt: TGTGCCAGCATCGCACCGGGACAACCACCAGATACGCAGTATTTT; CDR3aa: CASIAPGQPPDTQYF
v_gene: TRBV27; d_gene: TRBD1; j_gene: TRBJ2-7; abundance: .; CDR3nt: TGTGCCAGCAGTCGGAAAGGGGGCATCTACGAGCAGTACTTC; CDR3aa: CASSRKGGIYEQYF
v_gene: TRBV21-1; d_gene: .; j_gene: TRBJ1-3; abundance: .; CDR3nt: TGTGCCAGCAGCAAAGGATGGAGACAGGGGGCAAACACCATATATTTT; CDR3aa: CASSKGWRQGANTIYF
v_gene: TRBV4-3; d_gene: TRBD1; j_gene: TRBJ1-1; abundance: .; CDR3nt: TGCGCCAGCAGCCACATCGACAGGGGGCGAAGTAGGGAAGCTTTCTTT; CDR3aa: CASSHIDRGRSREAFF
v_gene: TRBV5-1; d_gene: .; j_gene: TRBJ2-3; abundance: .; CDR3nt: TGCGCCAGCAGCTTCGGGCTTTTGACTAGCACAGATACGCAGTATTTT; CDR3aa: CASSFGLLTSTDTQYF
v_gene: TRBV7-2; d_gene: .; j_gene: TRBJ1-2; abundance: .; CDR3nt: TGTGCCAGCAGGGGTAACTATGGCTACACCTTC; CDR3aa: CASRGNYGYTF
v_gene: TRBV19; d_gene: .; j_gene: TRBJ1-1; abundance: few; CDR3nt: TGTGCCAGTATCGAACGTAGACGGACTGAAGCTTTCTTT; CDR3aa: CASIERRRTEAFF
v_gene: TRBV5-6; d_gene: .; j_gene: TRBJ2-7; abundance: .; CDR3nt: TGTGCCAGCAGCTTGGGGGGGCCACAGCTACCTCTTCCCTTCTTC; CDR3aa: CASSLGGPQLPLPFF
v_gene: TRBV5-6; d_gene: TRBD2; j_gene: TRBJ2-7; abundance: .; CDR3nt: TGTGCCAGCAGCCGAAGACTAGCGGGAGACTACGAGCAGTACTTC; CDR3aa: CASSRRLAGDYEQYF
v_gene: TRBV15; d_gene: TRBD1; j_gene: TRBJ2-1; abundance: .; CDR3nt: TGTGCCACCAGCAGGGGGACAGCTTACAATGAGCAGTTCTTC; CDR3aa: CATSRGTAYNEQFF